This T cell receptor (beta chain) was retrieved from a study of shared clonotypes between healthy human individuals. The deep-level immunoSEQ assay was used. Only in-frame clones appear in the TCRdb table, and some are missing; sequencing was by immunoSEQ multiplex PCR. Of roughly 570,000 clones in the sample, 95% to 98% were seen once. CD45RO-negative cells were positively selected for CCR7, leaving out terminally differentiated effector memory CD45RA+ cells. The CDR3 runs to 16 residues. Trimming cost V 6 bases and J 2 bases, with 19 bases left between them. Looked up from germline, CDR1 is MDHEN and CDR2 is SYDVKM.

The sequence came from a man aged 25-45 years in good health. The chain joins TRBV28 to TRBJ1-2; no clear D gene. Input material: naive CD8+ T cells sorted from blood. The CDR3 region is CASSYHVGFSNYGYTF. In DNA form, the CDR3 reads TGTGCCAGCAGCTACCATGTGGGGTTCTCGAACTATGGCTACACCTTC.